The present entry profiles one TCR beta chain with its context. With 5 bases clipped from V and 8 bases from J, the junction kept 9 bases outside the gene matches. The CDR3 is 15 residues long. Germline CDR1 is SGHRS and CDR2 is YFSETQ. Sequenced material consisted of expressed TCRB transcripts (all of the isolated RNA was reverse transcribed). Assay: immunoSEQ multiplex PCR; the TCRdb copy retains only in-frame clones and omits some. This table has approximately 150,000 clones, approximately 9% appearing once. The sample is drawn from a study of beta chain features in type 1 diabetes. Cell sorting via CD45RO/CCR7/CD25/CD127/CD95/CD27 was performed to obtain CD4+ naive, central memory, regulatory and stem cell-like memory cells.

V and J are TRBV5-1 and TRBJ2-1; 11 bases match TRBD2. The clonotype was recovered from a woman aged 18 to 35 in good health. Sequencing was carried out using central memory CD4+ T cells from blood. The CDR3 loop is CASRGDTSGSYEQFF. Written as DNA, the CDR3 is TGCGCCAGCAGGGGGGATACTAGCGGGAGCTATGAGCAGTTCTTC.